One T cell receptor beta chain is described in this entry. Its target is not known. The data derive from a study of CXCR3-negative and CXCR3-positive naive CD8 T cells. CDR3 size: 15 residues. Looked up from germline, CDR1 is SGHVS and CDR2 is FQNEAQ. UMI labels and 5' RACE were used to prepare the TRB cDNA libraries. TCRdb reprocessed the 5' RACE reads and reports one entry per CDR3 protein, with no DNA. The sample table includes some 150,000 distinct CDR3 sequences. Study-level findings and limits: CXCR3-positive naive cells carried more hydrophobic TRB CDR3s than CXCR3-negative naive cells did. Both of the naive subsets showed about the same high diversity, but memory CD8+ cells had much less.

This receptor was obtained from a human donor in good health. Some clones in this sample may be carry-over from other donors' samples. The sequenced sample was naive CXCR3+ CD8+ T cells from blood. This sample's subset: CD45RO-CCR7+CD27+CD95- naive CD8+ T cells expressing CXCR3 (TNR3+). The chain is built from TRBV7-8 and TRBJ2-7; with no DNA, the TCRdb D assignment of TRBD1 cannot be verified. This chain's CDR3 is CASSLITRGSYEQYF.